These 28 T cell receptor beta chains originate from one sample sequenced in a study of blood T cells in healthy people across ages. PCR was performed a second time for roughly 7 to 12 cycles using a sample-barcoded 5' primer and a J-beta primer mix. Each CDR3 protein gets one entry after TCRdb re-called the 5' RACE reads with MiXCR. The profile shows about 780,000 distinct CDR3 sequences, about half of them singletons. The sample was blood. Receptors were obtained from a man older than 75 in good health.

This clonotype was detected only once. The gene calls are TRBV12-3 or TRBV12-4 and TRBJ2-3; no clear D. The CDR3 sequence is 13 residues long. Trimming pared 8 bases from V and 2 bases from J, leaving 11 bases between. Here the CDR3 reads CASGEENTDTQYF. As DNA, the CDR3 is TGTGCCAGCGGGGAAGAGAACACAGATACGCAGTATTTT.

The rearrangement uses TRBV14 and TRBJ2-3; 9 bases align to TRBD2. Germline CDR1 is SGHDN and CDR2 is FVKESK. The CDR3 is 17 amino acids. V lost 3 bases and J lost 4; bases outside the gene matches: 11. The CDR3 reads CASSQRLADHNADTQYF. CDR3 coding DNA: TGTGCCAGCAGCCAGAGACTAGCGGACCACAACGCAGATACGCAGTATTTT.

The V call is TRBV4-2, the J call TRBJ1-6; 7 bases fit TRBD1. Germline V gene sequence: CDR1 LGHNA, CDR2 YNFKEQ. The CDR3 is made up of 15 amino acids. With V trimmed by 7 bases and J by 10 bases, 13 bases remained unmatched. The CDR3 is CASTRDRDAGSPLHF. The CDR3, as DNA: TGTGCCAGCACCCGAGACAGGGACGCTGGATCACCCCTCCACTTT.

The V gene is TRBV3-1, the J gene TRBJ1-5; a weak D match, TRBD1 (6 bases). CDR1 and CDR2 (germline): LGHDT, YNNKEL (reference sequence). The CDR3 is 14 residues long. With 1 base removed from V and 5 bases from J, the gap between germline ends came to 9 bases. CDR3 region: CASSQGGGDQPQHF. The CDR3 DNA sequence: TGTGCCAGCAGCCAAGGGGGGGGCGATCAGCCCCAGCATTTT.

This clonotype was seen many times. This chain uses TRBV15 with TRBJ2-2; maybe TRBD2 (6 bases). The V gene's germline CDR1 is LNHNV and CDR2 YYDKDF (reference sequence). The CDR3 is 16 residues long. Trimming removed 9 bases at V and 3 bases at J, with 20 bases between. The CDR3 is CATGDWGMMDTGELFF. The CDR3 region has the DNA TGTGCCACAGGGGACTGGGGCATGATGGACACCGGGGAGCTGTTTTTT.

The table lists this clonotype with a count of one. CDR3 sequence: CASSPGNNYGYTF. As DNA, the CDR3 is TGCGCCAGCAGCCCCGGGAATAACTATGGCTACACCTTC. The chain has TRBV5-1 and TRBJ1-2, with unresolved D. The CDR3 runs 13 residues. V was shortened by 4 bases and J by 1 base, with 8 bases between the two germline ends. CDR1 is SGHRS, CDR2 YFSETQ, per germline.

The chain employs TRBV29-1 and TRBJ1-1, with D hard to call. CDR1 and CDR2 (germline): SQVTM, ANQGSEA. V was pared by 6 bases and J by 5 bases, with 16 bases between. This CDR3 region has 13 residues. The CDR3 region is CSVQKATGTEAFF. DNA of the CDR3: TGCAGCGTCCAAAAAGCAACGGGGACTGAAGCTTTCTTT. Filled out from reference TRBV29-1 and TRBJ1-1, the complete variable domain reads SAVISQKPSRDICQRGTSLTIQCQVDSQVTMMFWYRQQPGQSLTLIATANQGSEATYESGFVIDKFPISRPNLTFSTLTVSNMSPEDSSIYLCSVQKATGTEAFFGQGTRLTVV.

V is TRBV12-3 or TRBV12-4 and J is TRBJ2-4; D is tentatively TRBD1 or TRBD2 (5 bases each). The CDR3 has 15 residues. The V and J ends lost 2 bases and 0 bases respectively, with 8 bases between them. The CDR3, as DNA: TGTGCCAGCAGTTTAACAGGACTAGCCAAAAACATTCAGTACTTC. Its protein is CASSLTGLAKNIQYF.

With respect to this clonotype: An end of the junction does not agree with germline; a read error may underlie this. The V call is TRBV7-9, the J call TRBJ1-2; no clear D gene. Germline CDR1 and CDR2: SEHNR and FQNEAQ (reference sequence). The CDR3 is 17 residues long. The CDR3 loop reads CANSLEEGALLRYGYTF. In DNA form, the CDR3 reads TGTGCCAACAGCTTAGAGGAGGGAGCCCTCCTTCGGTATGGCTACACCTTC.

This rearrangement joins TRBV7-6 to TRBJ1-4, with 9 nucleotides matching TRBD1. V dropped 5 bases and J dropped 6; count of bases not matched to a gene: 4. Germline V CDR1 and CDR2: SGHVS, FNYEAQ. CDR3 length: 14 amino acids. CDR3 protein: CASSGTGPHEKLFF. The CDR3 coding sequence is TGTGCCAGCAGCGGGACAGGGCCTCATGAAAAACTGTTTTTT.

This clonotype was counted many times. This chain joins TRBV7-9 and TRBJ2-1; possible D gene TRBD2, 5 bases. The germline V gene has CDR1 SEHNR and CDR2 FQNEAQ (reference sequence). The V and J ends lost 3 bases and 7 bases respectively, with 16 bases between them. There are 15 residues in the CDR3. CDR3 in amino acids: CASSFSSGVGNEQFF. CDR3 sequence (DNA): TGTGCCAGCAGCTTTTCCAGCGGCGTCGGGAATGAGCAGTTCTTC. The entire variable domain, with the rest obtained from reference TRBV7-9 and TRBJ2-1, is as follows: DTGVSQNPRHKITKRGQNVTFRCDPISEHNRLYWYRQTLGQGPEFLTYFQNEAQLEKSRLLSDRFSAERPKGSFSTLEIQRTEQGDSAMYLCASSFSSGVGNEQFFGPGTRLTVL.

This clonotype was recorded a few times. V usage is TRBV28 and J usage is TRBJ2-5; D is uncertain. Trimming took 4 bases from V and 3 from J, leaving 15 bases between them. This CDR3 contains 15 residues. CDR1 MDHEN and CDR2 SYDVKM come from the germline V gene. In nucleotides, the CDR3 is TGTGCCAGCAGTTCCCCCAGGCAGTTAGAAGAGACCCAGTACTTC. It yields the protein CASSSPRQLEETQYF. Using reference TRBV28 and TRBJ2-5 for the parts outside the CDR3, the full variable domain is DVKVTQSSRYLVKRTGEKVFLECVQDMDHENMFWYRQDPGLGLRLIYFSYDVKMKEKGDIPEGYSVSREKKERFSLILESASTNQTSMYLCASSSPRQLEETQYFGPGTRLLVL.

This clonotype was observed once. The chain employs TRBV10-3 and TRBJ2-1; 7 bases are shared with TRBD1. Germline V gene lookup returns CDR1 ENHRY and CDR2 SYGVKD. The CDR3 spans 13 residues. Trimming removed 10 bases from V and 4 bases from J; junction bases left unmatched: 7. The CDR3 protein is CASLGTEYNEQFF. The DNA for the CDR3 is TGTGCCAGCCTAGGGACAGAGTACAATGAGCAGTTCTTC.

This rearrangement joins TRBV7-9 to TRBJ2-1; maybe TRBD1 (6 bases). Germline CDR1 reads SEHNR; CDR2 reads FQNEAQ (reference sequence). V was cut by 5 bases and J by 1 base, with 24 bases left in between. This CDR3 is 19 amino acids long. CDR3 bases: TGTGCCAGCAGCCCCGGGACGGTGACAGGCGTCCCATCCTACAATGAGCAGTTCTTC. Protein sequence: CASSPGTVTGVPSYNEQFF.

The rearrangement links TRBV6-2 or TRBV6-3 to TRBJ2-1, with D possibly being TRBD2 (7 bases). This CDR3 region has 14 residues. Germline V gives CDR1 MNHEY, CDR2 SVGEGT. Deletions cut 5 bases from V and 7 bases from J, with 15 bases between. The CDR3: CASSRSGGTNEQFF. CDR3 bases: TGTGCCAGCAGTCGCTCGGGGGGCACGAATGAGCAGTTCTTC.

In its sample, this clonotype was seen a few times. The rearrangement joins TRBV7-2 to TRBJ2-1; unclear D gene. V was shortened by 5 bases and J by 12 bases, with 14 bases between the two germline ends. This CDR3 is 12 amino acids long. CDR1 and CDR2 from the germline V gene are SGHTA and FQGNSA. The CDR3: CASSPTGWGQFF. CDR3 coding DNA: TGTGCCAGCAGCCCTACCGGGTGGGGGCAGTTCTTC.

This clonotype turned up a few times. In DNA form, the CDR3 reads TGCAGTGCTAGAGATCAAAGCGGGAGAAGCTCCTACAATGAGCAGTTCTTC. Its protein product is CSARDQSGRSSYNEQFF. This chain connects TRBV20-1 to TRBJ2-1, with 8 bases that match TRBD2. Trimming cost V 0 bases and J 0 bases; bases outside gene matches: 7. There are 17 residues in the CDR3. The germline V gene encodes CDR1 DFQATT and CDR2 SNEGSKA (reference sequence).

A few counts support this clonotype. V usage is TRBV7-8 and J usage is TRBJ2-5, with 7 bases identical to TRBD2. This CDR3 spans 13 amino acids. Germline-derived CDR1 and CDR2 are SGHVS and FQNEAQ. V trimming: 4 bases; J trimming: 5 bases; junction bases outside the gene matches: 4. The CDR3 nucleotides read TGTGCCAGCAGCTCCAGCGGGGCGGAGACCCAGTACTTC. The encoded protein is CASSSSGAETQYF.

The CDR3 DNA reads as TGTGCCAGTACCCCGACGAGCTCCTACAATGAGCAGTTCTTC. Amino acids: CASTPTSSYNEQFF. The rearrangement links TRBV19 to TRBJ2-1; D is unresolved. CDR3 length: 14 residues. Germline-derived CDR1 and CDR2 are LNHDA and SQIVND (reference sequence). V was shortened by 7 bases and J by 0 bases, with 10 bases between the two germline ends.

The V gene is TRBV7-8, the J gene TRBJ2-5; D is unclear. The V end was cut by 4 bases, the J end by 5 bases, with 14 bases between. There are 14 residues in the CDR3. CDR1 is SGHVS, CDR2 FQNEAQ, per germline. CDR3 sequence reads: CASSSPRQWETQYF. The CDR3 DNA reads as TGTGCCAGCAGCTCGCCCCGCCAGTGGGAGACCCAGTACTTC.

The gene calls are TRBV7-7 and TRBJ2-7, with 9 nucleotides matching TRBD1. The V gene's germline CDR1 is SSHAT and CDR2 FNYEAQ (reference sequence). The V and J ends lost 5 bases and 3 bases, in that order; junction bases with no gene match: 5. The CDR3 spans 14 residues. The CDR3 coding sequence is TGTGCCAGCAGCGTCGGACAGGGGTTCTACGAGCAGTACTTC. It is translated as CASSVGQGFYEQYF.

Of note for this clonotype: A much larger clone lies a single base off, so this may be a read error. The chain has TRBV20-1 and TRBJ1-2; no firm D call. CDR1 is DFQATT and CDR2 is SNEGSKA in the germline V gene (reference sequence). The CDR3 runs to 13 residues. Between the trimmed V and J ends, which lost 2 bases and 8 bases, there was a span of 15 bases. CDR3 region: CSARTERVEGYTF. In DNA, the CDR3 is TGCAGTGCTAGAACCGAGCGAGTCGAAGGCTACACCTTC.

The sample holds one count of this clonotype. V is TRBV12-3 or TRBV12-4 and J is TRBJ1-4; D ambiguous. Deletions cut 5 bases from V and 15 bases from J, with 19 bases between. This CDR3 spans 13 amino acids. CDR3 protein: CASSPQRETRMFF. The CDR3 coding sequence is TGTGCCAGCAGTCCCCAGCGGGAGACTAGAATGTTTTTT.

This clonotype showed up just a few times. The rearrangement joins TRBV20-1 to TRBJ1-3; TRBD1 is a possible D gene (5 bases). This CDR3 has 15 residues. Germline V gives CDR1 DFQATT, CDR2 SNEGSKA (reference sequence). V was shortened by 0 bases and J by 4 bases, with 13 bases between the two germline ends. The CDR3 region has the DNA TGCAGTGCTAGAGATCAGGGTCTAGGGGGAAACACCATATATTTT. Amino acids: CSARDQGLGGNTIYF.

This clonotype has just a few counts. CDR3 in amino acids: CASSQDTRRGSPKNIQYF. The CDR3 DNA reads TGTGCCAGCAGCCAAGATACAAGGAGAGGGAGTCCCAAAAACATTCAGTACTTC. V usage is TRBV4-2 and J usage is TRBJ2-4, with TRBD2 as a possible D gene (5 bases). Trimming removed 0 bases at V and 2 bases at J, with 17 bases between. Germline-derived CDR1 and CDR2 are LGHNA and YNFKEQ. The CDR3 spans 18 residues.

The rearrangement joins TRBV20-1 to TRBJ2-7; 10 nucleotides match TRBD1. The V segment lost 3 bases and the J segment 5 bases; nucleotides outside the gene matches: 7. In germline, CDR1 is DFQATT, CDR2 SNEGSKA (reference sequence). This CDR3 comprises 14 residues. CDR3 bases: TGCAGTGCTAGGCAACCGGGACAGGGGAACGAGCAGTACTTC. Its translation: CSARQPGQGNEQYF.

This CDR3 is CASSLPPDRFREAFF. The CDR3 DNA is TGTGCCAGCAGCCTACCTCCGGACAGGTTCCGGGAAGCTTTCTTT. The rearrangement links TRBV7-2 to TRBJ1-1; 7 bases are shared with TRBD1. This CDR3 has 15 amino acids. The ends lost 5 bases at V and 8 bases at J; junction bases unmatched: 14. CDR1 is SGHTA and CDR2 is FQGNSA in the germline V gene.

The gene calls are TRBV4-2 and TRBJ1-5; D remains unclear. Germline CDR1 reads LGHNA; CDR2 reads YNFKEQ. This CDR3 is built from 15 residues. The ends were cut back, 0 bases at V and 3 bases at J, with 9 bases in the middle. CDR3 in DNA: TGTGCCAGCAGCCAAGAGATAAGGGCCAATCAGCCCCAGCATTTT. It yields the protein CASSQEIRANQPQHF.